The 8 T cell receptor beta chains given below trace back to one sample, sequenced in a study of blood T cell repertoires in COVID-19. TCRdb's copy holds only in-frame clones and misses some; the assay was immunoSEQ multiplex PCR. The data hold approximately 52,000 clones, with 90% observed a single time. Sequencing was done on a sample of peripheral blood. The receptors stem from a human donor in a cohort sampled during active COVID-19.

The chain joins TRBV27 to TRBJ1-6; weak D call: TRBD1 (6 bases). The CDR3 length is 14 residues. In germline, CDR1 is MNHEY, CDR2 SMNVEV (reference sequence). V gave up 8 bases and J gave up 7 bases, with 15 bases separating them. CDR3 sequence reads: CASGQQGGNSPLHF. In DNA form, the CDR3 reads TGTGCCAGCGGTCAACAGGGTGGCAATTCACCCCTCCACTTT.

The sample holds one count of this clone. J is TRBJ2-1 and V is TRBV30; D is unresolved. CDR3 length: 14 amino acids. CDR1 and CDR2 from the germline V gene are GTSNPN and SVGIG (reference sequence). Trimming left V 4 bases short and J 4 bases short, with 14 bases between. CDR3 sequence (DNA): TGTGCCTGGAATCTAGGAACAACTTACAATGAGCAGTTCTTC. It encodes CAWNLGTTYNEQFF.

This clone has only one observation. The chain combines TRBV4-1 with TRBJ2-5; 9 bases match TRBD2. CDR1 and CDR2 (germline): MGHRA, YSYEKL. The ends lost 5 bases at V and 5 bases at J; junction bases unmatched: 12. The CDR3 extends over 16 amino acids. CDR3 in DNA: TGCGCCAGCAGCGGGGCTAGCGGGATGTTCATCGAGACCCAGTACTTC. As protein: CASSGASGMFIETQYF.

V gene TRBV27 combines with J gene TRBJ1-5; D is possibly TRBD1 (5 bases). With 9 bases removed from V and 3 bases from J, the gap between germline ends came to 18 bases. Germline V gene sequence: CDR1 MNHEY, CDR2 SMNVEV (reference sequence). This CDR3 is built from 15 residues. CDR3 DNA: TGTGCCAGTAGTCCCCTGGACAAGCCCAATCAGCCCCAGCATTTT. Translated: CASSPLDKPNQPQHF.

The rearrangement joins TRBV6-5 to TRBJ2-1; a weak D match, TRBD1 (6 bases). The germline gives CDR1 MNHEY, CDR2 SVGAGI. This CDR3 is 13 amino acids long. The V and J ends lost 6 bases and 4 bases respectively, with 10 bases between them. Here the CDR3 reads CASSQDRYNEQFF. For the CDR3, the DNA is TGTGCCAGCAGCCAAGACAGGTACAATGAGCAGTTCTTC.

The chain couples TRBV7-9 to TRBJ1-6; 9 bases map to TRBD1. This CDR3 spans 15 amino acids. V was clipped by 6 bases and J by 6 bases; unmatched bases: 6. The germline V gene has CDR1 SEHNR and CDR2 FQNEAQ (reference sequence). CDR3 region: CASRDGQGLNSPLHF. CDR3 in DNA: TGTGCCAGCAGAGATGGACAGGGGCTTAATTCACCCCTCCACTTT. Together with reference TRBV7-9 and TRBJ1-6, the CDR3 gives the full variable domain: DTGVSQNPRHKITKRGQNVTFRCDPISEHNRLYWYRQTLGQGPEFLTYFQNEAQLEKSRLLSDRFSAERPKGSFSTLEIQRTEQGDSAMYLCASRDGQGLNSPLHFGNGTRLTVT.

This clone was detected once. The V and J genes are TRBV27 and TRBJ2-2, with TRBD2 identical over 10 bases. V shed 7 bases and J 5 bases; nucleotides not matched to a gene: 4. CDR3 length equals 14 residues. Germline V lookup: CDR1 MNHEY, CDR2 SMNVEV (reference sequence). The CDR3 protein is CASKLAGRTGELFF. CDR3 nucleotide sequence: TGTGCCAGCAAACTAGCGGGACGAACCGGGGAGCTGTTTTTT.

The V and J genes are TRBV2 and TRBJ1-5; 7 nucleotides line up with TRBD1. Germline V lookup: CDR1 SNHLY, CDR2 FYNNEI. Trimming cost V 6 bases and J 8 bases; bases outside gene matches: 4. The CDR3 length is 12 residues. CDR3 DNA sequence: TGTGCCAGCAGACAGGGGATGGAGCCCCAGCATTTT. Its translation is CASRQGMEPQHF.